A selection of T cell receptor beta chains follows, all from one sample in a study of blood T cell repertoires in COVID-19. Using immunoSEQ multiplex PCR, the repertoire was profiled, and TCRdb retains in-frame clones only, with some absent. The table lists some 240,000 clones, about 79% of them singletons, with approximately 9.6% in the top ten. The sequenced sample consisted of peripheral blood. The receptors come from a woman older than 75 with acute or convalescent COVID-19. Each CDR3 is given with its conserved first and last residue. Each record gives: J gene, CDR3 length, V gene, D gene, clone size, CDR3 DNA, CDR3 protein. D genes are given only for firm matches. The size entry is marked missing in some rows and otherwise reads once, few, many or a size class.

j_call: TRBJ2-7; cdr3_length: 13; v_call: TRBV18; d_call: -; clone_size: -; cdr3_nt: TGTGCCAGCTCTCCCGGGACTTCCTACGAGCAGTACTTC; cdr3_aa: CASSPGTSYEQYF
j_call: TRBJ1-1; cdr3_length: 15; v_call: TRBV7-9; d_call: -; clone_size: -; cdr3_nt: TGTGCCAGCAGCTTAGTTACACCCTCGAACACTGAAGCTTTCTTT; cdr3_aa: CASSLVTPSNTEAFF
j_call: TRBJ2-7; cdr3_length: 14; v_call: TRBV2; d_call: TRBD1; clone_size: -; cdr3_nt: TGTGCCAGCAGGGAGGGACAGGGGTGGTACGAGCAGTACTTC; cdr3_aa: CASREGQGWYEQYF
j_call: TRBJ1-5; cdr3_length: 13; v_call: TRBV2; d_call: -; clone_size: -; cdr3_nt: TGTGCCAGCAGCGGAGATAGCAATCAGCCCCAGCATTTT; cdr3_aa: CASSGDSNQPQHF
j_call: TRBJ1-2; cdr3_length: 13; v_call: TRBV5-1; d_call: -; clone_size: -; cdr3_nt: TGCGCCAGCAATGACGGGGGGAATTGGGGCTACACCTTC; cdr3_aa: CASNDGGNWGYTF
j_call: TRBJ2-7; cdr3_length: 15; v_call: TRBV6-5; d_call: -; clone_size: -; cdr3_nt: TGTGCCAGCAGACCAGGGGGGACCCGGCCCTACGAGCAGTACTTC; cdr3_aa: CASRPGGTRPYEQYF
j_call: TRBJ2-1; cdr3_length: 16; v_call: TRBV3-1/TRBV3-2; d_call: TRBD2; clone_size: -; cdr3_nt: TGTGCCAGCAGCCATAGCGGGGGGGGCTCCTACAATGAGCAGTTCTTC; cdr3_aa: CASSHSGGGSYNEQFF
j_call: TRBJ2-3; cdr3_length: 15; v_call: TRBV2; d_call: TRBD2; clone_size: -; cdr3_nt: TGTGCCAGCAGGGCTAGCGGAGGTCCCACAGATACGCAGTATTTT; cdr3_aa: CASRASGGPTDTQYF
j_call: TRBJ2-3; cdr3_length: 16; v_call: TRBV5-4; d_call: TRBD2; clone_size: -; cdr3_nt: TGTGCCAGCAGCTTGAAACGGGGGGTTAGCACAGATACGCAGTATTTT; cdr3_aa: CASSLKRGVSTDTQYF
j_call: TRBJ2-1; cdr3_length: 16; v_call: TRBV7-2; d_call: TRBD2; clone_size: -; cdr3_nt: TGTGCCAGCAGCCCCTCGGGGACTAGCGGCTATAATGAGCAGTTCTTC; cdr3_aa: CASSPSGTSGYNEQFF
j_call: TRBJ2-1; cdr3_length: 16; v_call: TRBV24-1; d_call: TRBD2; clone_size: -; cdr3_nt: TGTGCCACCAGTGACAACGCCCTAGCGGGGGATAATGAGCAGTTCTTC; cdr3_aa: CATSDNALAGDNEQFF
j_call: TRBJ2-2; cdr3_length: 12; v_call: TRBV24-1; d_call: -; clone_size: -; cdr3_nt: TGTGCCACCAGCCAGGGGACAGGGGAGCTGTTTTTT; cdr3_aa: CATSQGTGELFF
j_call: TRBJ1-2; cdr3_length: 16; v_call: TRBV15; d_call: -; clone_size: -; cdr3_nt: TGTGCCACCAGCAGGGAAGACACAGAACGGTTCTATGGCTACACCTTC; cdr3_aa: CATSREDTERFYGYTF
j_call: TRBJ2-7; cdr3_length: 12; v_call: TRBV5-1; d_call: -; clone_size: -; cdr3_nt: TGCGCCAGCAGCTTGACAGCCTACGAGCAGTACTTC; cdr3_aa: CASSLTAYEQYF
j_call: TRBJ1-1; cdr3_length: 15; v_call: TRBV5-4; d_call: TRBD1; clone_size: many; cdr3_nt: TGTGCCAGCCAAAACAGGGGGGCCCTGAACACTGAAGCTTTCTTT; cdr3_aa: CASQNRGALNTEAFF
j_call: TRBJ2-7; cdr3_length: 15; v_call: TRBV4-1; d_call: -; clone_size: -; cdr3_nt: TGCGCCAGCAGCCCCCTATGGGGCGGGAATTACGAGCAGTACTTC; cdr3_aa: CASSPLWGGNYEQYF
j_call: TRBJ2-1; cdr3_length: 14; v_call: TRBV5-1; d_call: -; clone_size: -; cdr3_nt: TGCGCCAGCAGCTACGACTCCTCCTACAATGAGCAGTTCTTC; cdr3_aa: CASSYDSSYNEQFF
j_call: TRBJ1-6; cdr3_length: 16; v_call: TRBV5-1; d_call: TRBD1; clone_size: once; cdr3_nt: TGCGCCAGCAGCCCGGACAGGGAGTCCTATAATTCACCCCTCCACTTT; cdr3_aa: CASSPDRESYNSPLHF
j_call: TRBJ1-4; cdr3_length: 15; v_call: TRBV2; d_call: -; clone_size: once; cdr3_nt: TGTGCCAGCAGTGAAGCGCACAGGCAACTTGAAAAACTGTTTTTT; cdr3_aa: CASSEAHRQLEKLFF
j_call: TRBJ1-2; cdr3_length: 13; v_call: TRBV5-4; d_call: -; clone_size: -; cdr3_nt: TGTGCCAGCAGCCCACACAGGGATGGAGGCTACACCTTC; cdr3_aa: CASSPHRDGGYTF
j_call: TRBJ1-3; cdr3_length: 15; v_call: TRBV5-1; d_call: TRBD1; clone_size: -; cdr3_nt: TGCGCCAGCAGCCGACAGGGGCGTCATAGTGACACCATATATTTT; cdr3_aa: CASSRQGRHSDTIYF
j_call: TRBJ1-5; cdr3_length: 16; v_call: TRBV18; d_call: TRBD1; clone_size: -; cdr3_nt: TGTGCCAGCTCCCCAGACAGGGGTGACAGCAATCAGCCCCAGCATTTT; cdr3_aa: CASSPDRGDSNQPQHF
j_call: TRBJ2-2; cdr3_length: 15; v_call: TRBV5-8; d_call: -; clone_size: once; cdr3_nt: TGTGCCAGCAGCTTGGCACTAACGAACACCGGGGAGCTGTTTTTT; cdr3_aa: CASSLALTNTGELFF
j_call: TRBJ1-3; cdr3_length: 16; v_call: TRBV7-8; d_call: -; clone_size: -; cdr3_nt: TGTGCCAGCAGCTTCTCTATGACTGGCTCTGGAAACACCATATATTTT; cdr3_aa: CASSFSMTGSGNTIYF
j_call: TRBJ2-3; cdr3_length: 15; v_call: TRBV7-2; d_call: TRBD2; clone_size: -; cdr3_nt: TGTGCCAGCAGCTTAGCGTGGCGGGGGACAGATACGCAGTATTTT; cdr3_aa: CASSLAWRGTDTQYF
j_call: TRBJ2-5; cdr3_length: 17; v_call: TRBV19; d_call: TRBD2; clone_size: -; cdr3_nt: TGTGCCAGTAGTTTTGGGGGAACTAGCGGGGTCGGGGAGACCCAGTACTTC; cdr3_aa: CASSFGGTSGVGETQYF
j_call: TRBJ2-5; cdr3_length: 14; v_call: TRBV5-1; d_call: TRBD1; clone_size: -; cdr3_nt: TGCGCCAGCAGCTCAGGGGGCCCCCAAGAGACCCAGTACTTC; cdr3_aa: CASSSGGPQETQYF
j_call: TRBJ1-2; cdr3_length: 13; v_call: TRBV6-5; d_call: -; clone_size: -; cdr3_nt: TGTGCCAGCAGTTCCCCGTGGGGCCATGGCTACACCTTC; cdr3_aa: CASSSPWGHGYTF
j_call: TRBJ1-4; cdr3_length: 15; v_call: TRBV7-9; d_call: TRBD1; clone_size: -; cdr3_nt: TGTGCCAGCAGCTTTTCACAGGGGGGTTATGAAAAACTGTTTTTT; cdr3_aa: CASSFSQGGYEKLFF
j_call: TRBJ2-5; cdr3_length: 18; v_call: TRBV4-2; d_call: TRBD2; clone_size: -; cdr3_nt: TGTGCCAGCAGCCAAGGGCTCAGCCCGCGGGGGGGTTTGGAGACCCAGTACTTC; cdr3_aa: CASSQGLSPRGGLETQYF
j_call: TRBJ1-6; cdr3_length: 15; v_call: TRBV12-5; d_call: -; clone_size: -; cdr3_nt: TGTGCTAGTGGTTTTGCGGCAGGGGCTAATTCACCCCTCCACTTT; cdr3_aa: CASGFAAGANSPLHF
j_call: TRBJ1-4; cdr3_length: 13; v_call: TRBV30; d_call: TRBD1; clone_size: once; cdr3_nt: TGTGCCTCCCCGGGACAGGCAGATGAAAAACTGTTTTTT; cdr3_aa: CASPGQADEKLFF
j_call: TRBJ2-6; cdr3_length: 15; v_call: TRBV5-5; d_call: -; clone_size: once; cdr3_nt: TGTGCCAGCAGCTTGGCAGGGAACGGGGCCAACGTCCTGACTTTC; cdr3_aa: CASSLAGNGANVLTF
j_call: TRBJ2-1; cdr3_length: 16; v_call: TRBV5-8; d_call: TRBD1; clone_size: -; cdr3_nt: TGTGCCAGCAGCTTTTCCGGGACAGGGGCGTACAATGAGCAGTTCTTC; cdr3_aa: CASSFSGTGAYNEQFF
j_call: TRBJ1-1; cdr3_length: 15; v_call: TRBV5-1; d_call: -; clone_size: -; cdr3_nt: TGCGCCAGCAGCGCCCGTGGGACTGGAGACACTGAAGCTTTCTTT; cdr3_aa: CASSARGTGDTEAFF
j_call: TRBJ2-1; cdr3_length: 16; v_call: TRBV5-1; d_call: -; clone_size: -; cdr3_nt: TGCGCCAGCAGCTTGGGCGGCGGGGAGCGCTACAATGAGCAGTTCTTC; cdr3_aa: CASSLGGGERYNEQFF
j_call: TRBJ2-3; cdr3_length: 17; v_call: TRBV7-8; d_call: TRBD1; clone_size: -; cdr3_nt: TGTGCCAGCAGCTTCGCCCCCGGGACAGGGGGCACAGATACGCAGTATTTT; cdr3_aa: CASSFAPGTGGTDTQYF
j_call: TRBJ2-1; cdr3_length: 14; v_call: TRBV30; d_call: -; clone_size: once; cdr3_nt: TGTGCCTGGAGTGTTGGACACTCAGGGGATGAGCAGTTCTTC; cdr3_aa: CAWSVGHSGDEQFF
j_call: TRBJ1-1; cdr3_length: 13; v_call: TRBV18; d_call: -; clone_size: few; cdr3_nt: TGTGCCAGCTCACCGGACTTTTACACTGAAGCTTTCTTT; cdr3_aa: CASSPDFYTEAFF
j_call: TRBJ2-3; cdr3_length: 14; v_call: TRBV2; d_call: -; clone_size: -; cdr3_nt: TGTGCCAATAGCCGGGACTTATCCACAGATACGCAGTATTTT; cdr3_aa: CANSRDLSTDTQYF
j_call: TRBJ1-6; cdr3_length: 17; v_call: TRBV18; d_call: TRBD1; clone_size: once; cdr3_nt: TGTGCCAGCTCACCACTGGACAGGGTAGCCTATAATTCACCCCTCCACTTT; cdr3_aa: CASSPLDRVAYNSPLHF
j_call: TRBJ1-6; cdr3_length: 14; v_call: TRBV7-2; d_call: -; clone_size: -; cdr3_nt: TGTGCCAGCAGCTTAGAGGGGCTAAATTCACCCCTCCACTTT; cdr3_aa: CASSLEGLNSPLHF
j_call: TRBJ1-5; cdr3_length: 15; v_call: TRBV28; d_call: TRBD1; clone_size: -; cdr3_nt: TGTGCCAGCAGGACCGACACAGGGGTCGGCCAGCCCCAGCATTTT; cdr3_aa: CASRTDTGVGQPQHF
j_call: TRBJ1-5; cdr3_length: 14; v_call: TRBV6-6; d_call: TRBD1; clone_size: -; cdr3_nt: TGTGCCAGCAGCCGACAGGGTAACAATCAGCCCCAGCATTTT; cdr3_aa: CASSRQGNNQPQHF
j_call: TRBJ2-7; cdr3_length: 15; v_call: TRBV10-3; d_call: -; clone_size: -; cdr3_nt: TGTGCCATCAGTGAGTCGACGCCAGGCTCCTACGAGCAGTACTTC; cdr3_aa: CAISESTPGSYEQYF
j_call: TRBJ1-5; cdr3_length: 15; v_call: TRBV5-5; d_call: -; clone_size: -; cdr3_nt: TGTGCCAGCAGCTTGAGGGGTGATAGCAATCAGCCCCAGCATTTT; cdr3_aa: CASSLRGDSNQPQHF
j_call: TRBJ1-1; cdr3_length: 10; v_call: TRBV30; d_call: -; clone_size: -; cdr3_nt: TGTGCCTGGACGAGAGGGGAAGCTTTCTTT; cdr3_aa: CAWTRGEAFF
j_call: TRBJ1-2; cdr3_length: 13; v_call: TRBV2; d_call: -; clone_size: once; cdr3_nt: TGTGCCAGCAGCCCCGACGGGACTAAGGGCTACACCTTC; cdr3_aa: CASSPDGTKGYTF
j_call: TRBJ2-7; cdr3_length: 13; v_call: TRBV2; d_call: -; clone_size: -; cdr3_nt: TGTGCCAGCAGTGAAGCGGTACGGGGAGAGCAGTACTTC; cdr3_aa: CASSEAVRGEQYF